Following are 5 T cell receptor beta chains from one sample sequenced in a study of T cells in Graves' hyperthyroidism and ophthalmopathy. Amplified regions were TCR beta CDR3 sequences from RNA transcripts. TCR CDR3 regions were first amplified by RT-PCR with HTBI primers. TCRdb reanalysed the multiplex PCR reads using MiXCR and keeps one entry per CDR3 protein. Among 95,000 to 110,000 distinct CDR3 sequences, around 50% were seen once, and the ten largest hold about 26%. Input material: blood. The receptors shown here come from a man between 35 and 55 years old with Graves' hyperthyroidism.

This clonotype was seen ten or more times. V is TRBV5-1 and J is TRBJ1-5; the D is unclear. V was cut by 0 bases and J by 0 bases, with 7 bases left in between. The CDR3 has 15 amino acids. Germline lookup yields CDR1 SGHRS and CDR2 YFSETQ. Here the CDR3 DNA reads TGCGCCAGCAGCTTGGATTTTGATAGCAATCAGCCCCAGCATTTT. It encodes CASSLDFDSNQPQHF. The full variable domain, in which reference TRBV5-1 and TRBJ1-5 provide the parts outside the CDR3, is KAGVTQTPRYLIKTRGQQVTLSCSPISGHRSVSWYQQTPGQGLQFLFEYFSETQRNKGNFPGRFSGRQFSNSRSEMNVSTLELGDSALYLCASSLDFDSNQPQHFGDGTRLSIL.

This clonotype was seen at least ten times. As DNA, the CDR3 is TGTGCCAGCAGCCAAGGCCTAGAAATTGTCGAGCAGTACTTC. Translation: CASSQGLEIVEQYF. The chain carries TRBV4-2 and TRBJ2-7; no definite D call. Germline CDR1 is LGHNA and CDR2 is YNFKEQ. CDR3 length: 14 amino acids. Trimming shortened V by 1 base and J by 6 bases, and 13 bases separated the two germline ends.

The count of this clonotype is one. The rearrangement links TRBV10-3 to TRBJ2-1; 7 bases agree with TRBD2. Germline loops: CDR1 ENHRY, CDR2 SYGVKD. Trimming removed 4 bases from V and 7 bases from J; junction bases left unmatched: 1. This CDR3 is 12 amino acids long. This CDR3 is CAISGGGNEQFF. In DNA, the CDR3 is TGTGCCATCAGTGGGGGGGGGAATGAGCAGTTCTTC.

This clonotype was picked up one time. This rearrangement joins TRBV19 to TRBJ2-6; 7 bases agree with TRBD1. In germline, CDR1 is LNHDA, CDR2 SQIVND (reference sequence). The CDR3 is made up of 18 amino acids. The trim removed 3 bases at V and 0 bases at J, leaving 8 bases unmatched. This CDR3 is CASSIETGITSGANVLTF. CDR3 bases: TGTGCCAGTAGTATTGAGACAGGGATAACCTCTGGGGCCAACGTCCTGACTTTC.

This clonotype was picked up many times. The chain is built from TRBV6-5 and TRBJ2-7; no firm D call. This CDR3 has 13 amino acids. Germline V gene lookup returns CDR1 MNHEY and CDR2 SVGAGI. The V and J ends lost 0 bases and 2 bases respectively, with 5 bases between them. The CDR3 sequence is CASSYSPTYEQYF. CDR3 DNA: TGTGCCAGCAGTTACTCCCCTACCTACGAGCAGTACTTC.